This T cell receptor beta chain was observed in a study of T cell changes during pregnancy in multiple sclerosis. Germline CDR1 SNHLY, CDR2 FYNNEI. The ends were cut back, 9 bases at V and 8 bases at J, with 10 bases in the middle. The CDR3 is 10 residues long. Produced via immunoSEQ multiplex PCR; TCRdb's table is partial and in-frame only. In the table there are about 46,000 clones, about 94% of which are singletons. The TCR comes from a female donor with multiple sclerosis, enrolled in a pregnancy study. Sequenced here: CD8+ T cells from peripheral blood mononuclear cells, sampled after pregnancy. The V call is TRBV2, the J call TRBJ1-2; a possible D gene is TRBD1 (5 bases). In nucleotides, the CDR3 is TGTGCCAGTCGGGGGAGCGGCTACACCTTC. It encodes CASRGSGYTF.